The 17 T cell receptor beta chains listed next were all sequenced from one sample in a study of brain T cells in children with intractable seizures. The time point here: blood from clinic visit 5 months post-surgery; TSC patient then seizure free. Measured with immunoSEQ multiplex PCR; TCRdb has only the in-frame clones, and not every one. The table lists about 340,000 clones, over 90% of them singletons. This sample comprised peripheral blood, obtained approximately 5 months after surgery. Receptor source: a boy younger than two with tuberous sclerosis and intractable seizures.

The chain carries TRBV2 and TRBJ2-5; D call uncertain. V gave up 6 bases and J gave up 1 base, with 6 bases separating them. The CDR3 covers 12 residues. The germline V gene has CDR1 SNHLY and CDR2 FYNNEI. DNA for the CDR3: TGTGCCAGCAGGAGAGCCCAAGAGACCCAGTACTTC. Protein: CASRRAQETQYF.

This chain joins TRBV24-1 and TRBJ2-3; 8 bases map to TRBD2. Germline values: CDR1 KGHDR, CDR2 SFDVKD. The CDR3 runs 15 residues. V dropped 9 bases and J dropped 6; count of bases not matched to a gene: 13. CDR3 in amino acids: CATSPGTSQWDTQYF. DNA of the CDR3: TGTGCCACCTCGCCCGGGACTAGTCAGTGGGATACGCAGTATTTT.

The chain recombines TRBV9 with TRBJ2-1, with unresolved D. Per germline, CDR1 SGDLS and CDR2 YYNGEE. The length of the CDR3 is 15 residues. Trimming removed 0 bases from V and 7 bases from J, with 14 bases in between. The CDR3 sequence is CASSVDLRWGNEQFF. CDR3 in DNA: TGTGCCAGCAGCGTAGACCTGAGATGGGGTAATGAGCAGTTCTTC.

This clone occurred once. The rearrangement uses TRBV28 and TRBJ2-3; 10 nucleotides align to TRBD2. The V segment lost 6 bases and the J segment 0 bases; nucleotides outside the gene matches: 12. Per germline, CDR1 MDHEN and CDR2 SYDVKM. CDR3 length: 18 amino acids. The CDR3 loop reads CASSLTESGLASTDTQYF. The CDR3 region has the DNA TGTGCCAGCAGCTTGACAGAATCGGGACTAGCGAGCACAGATACGCAGTATTTT.

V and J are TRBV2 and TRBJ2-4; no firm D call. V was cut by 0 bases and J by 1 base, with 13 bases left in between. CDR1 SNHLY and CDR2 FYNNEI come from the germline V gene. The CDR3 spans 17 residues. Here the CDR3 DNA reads TGTGCCAGCAGTGAAGCGACGCACCCGACTGCCAAAAACATTCAGTACTTC. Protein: CASSEATHPTAKNIQYF.

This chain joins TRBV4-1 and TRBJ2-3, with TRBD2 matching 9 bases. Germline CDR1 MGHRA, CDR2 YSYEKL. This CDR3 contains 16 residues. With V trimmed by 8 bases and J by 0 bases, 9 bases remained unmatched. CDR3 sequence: CASSPYAGGSTDTQYF. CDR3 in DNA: TGCGCCAGCTCACCCTATGCGGGGGGGAGCACAGATACGCAGTATTTT.

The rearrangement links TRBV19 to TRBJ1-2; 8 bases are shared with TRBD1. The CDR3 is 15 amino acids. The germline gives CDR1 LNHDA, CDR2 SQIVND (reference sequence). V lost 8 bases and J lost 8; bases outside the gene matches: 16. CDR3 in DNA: TGTGCCAGTTACACCTCGGGACAGGACTTTACGGGCTACACCTTC. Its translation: CASYTSGQDFTGYTF.

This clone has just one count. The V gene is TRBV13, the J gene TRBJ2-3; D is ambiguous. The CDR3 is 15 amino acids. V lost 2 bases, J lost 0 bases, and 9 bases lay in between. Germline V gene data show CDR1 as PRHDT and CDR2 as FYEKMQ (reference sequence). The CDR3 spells CASSLFPQSTDTQYF. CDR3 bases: TGTGCCAGCAGCTTATTTCCTCAAAGCACAGATACGCAGTATTTT.

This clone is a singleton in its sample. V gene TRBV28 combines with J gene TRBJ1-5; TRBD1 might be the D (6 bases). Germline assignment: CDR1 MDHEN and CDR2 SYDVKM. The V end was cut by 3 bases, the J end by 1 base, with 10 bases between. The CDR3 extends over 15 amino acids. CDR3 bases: TGTGCCAGCAGTTTTAGGACAGCAAGCAATCAGCCCCAGCATTTT. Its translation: CASSFRTASNQPQHF.

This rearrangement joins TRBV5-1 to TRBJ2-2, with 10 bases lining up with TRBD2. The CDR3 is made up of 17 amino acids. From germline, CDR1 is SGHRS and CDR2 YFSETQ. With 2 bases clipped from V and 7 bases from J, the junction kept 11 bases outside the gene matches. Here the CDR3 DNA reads TGCGCCAGCAGCTTCGTTGGTCTAGCGGGAGTTAACGGGGAGCTGTTTTTT. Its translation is CASSFVGLAGVNGELFF. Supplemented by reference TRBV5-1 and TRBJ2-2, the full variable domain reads KAGVTQTPRYLIKTRGQQVTLSCSPISGHRSVSWYQQTPGQGLQFLFEYFSETQRNKGNFPGRFSGRQFSNSRSEMNVSTLELGDSALYLCASSFVGLAGVNGELFFGEGSRLTVL.

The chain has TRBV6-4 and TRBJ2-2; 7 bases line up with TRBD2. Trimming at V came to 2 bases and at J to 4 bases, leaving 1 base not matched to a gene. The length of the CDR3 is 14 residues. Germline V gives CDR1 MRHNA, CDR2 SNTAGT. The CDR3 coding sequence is TGTGCCAGCAGTGACGGGAGGGCCACCGGGGAGCTGTTTTTT. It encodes CASSDGRATGELFF.

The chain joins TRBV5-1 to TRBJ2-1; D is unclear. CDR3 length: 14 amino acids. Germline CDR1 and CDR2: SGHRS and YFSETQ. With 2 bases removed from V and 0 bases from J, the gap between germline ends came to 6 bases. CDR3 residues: CASSFQDSYNEQFF. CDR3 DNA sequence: TGCGCCAGCAGCTTTCAAGACTCCTACAATGAGCAGTTCTTC.

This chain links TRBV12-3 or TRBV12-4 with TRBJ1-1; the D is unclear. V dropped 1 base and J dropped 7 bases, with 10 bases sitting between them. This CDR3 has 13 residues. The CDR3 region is CASSLDLLNEAFF. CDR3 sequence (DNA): TGTGCCAGCAGTTTAGACCTTTTGAATGAAGCTTTCTTT.

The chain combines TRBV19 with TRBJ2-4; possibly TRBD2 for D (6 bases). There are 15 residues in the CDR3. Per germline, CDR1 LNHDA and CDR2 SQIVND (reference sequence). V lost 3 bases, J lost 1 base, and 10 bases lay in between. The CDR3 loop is CASSIGGSAKNIQYF. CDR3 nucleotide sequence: TGTGCCAGTAGTATCGGAGGGTCGGCCAAAAACATTCAGTACTTC.

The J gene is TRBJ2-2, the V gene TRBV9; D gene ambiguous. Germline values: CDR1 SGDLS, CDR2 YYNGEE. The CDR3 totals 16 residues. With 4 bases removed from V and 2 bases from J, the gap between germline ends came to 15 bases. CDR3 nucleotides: TGTGCCAGCAGCTTGGGTGGGCCTCTCAACACCGGGGAGCTGTTTTTT. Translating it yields CASSLGGPLNTGELFF. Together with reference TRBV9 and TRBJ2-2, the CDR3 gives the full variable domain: DSGVTQTPKHLITATGQRVTLRCSPRSGDLSVYWYQQSLDQGLQFLIQYYNGEERAKGNILERFSAQQFPDLHSELNLSSLELGDSALYFCASSLGGPLNTGELFFGEGSRLTVL.

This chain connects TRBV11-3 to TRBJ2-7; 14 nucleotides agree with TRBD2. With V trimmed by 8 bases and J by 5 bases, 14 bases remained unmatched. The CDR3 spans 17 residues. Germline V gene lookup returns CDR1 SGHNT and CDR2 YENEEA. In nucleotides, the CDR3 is TGTGCCAGCGGCGCACCGGGACTAGCGGGAGTTACGCACGAGCAGTACTTC. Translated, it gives CASGAPGLAGVTHEQYF.

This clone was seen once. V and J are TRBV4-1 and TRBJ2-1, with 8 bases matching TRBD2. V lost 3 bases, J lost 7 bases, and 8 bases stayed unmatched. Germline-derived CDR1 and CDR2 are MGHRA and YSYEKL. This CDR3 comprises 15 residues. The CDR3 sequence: CASSQDGLAGNEQFF. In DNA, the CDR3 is TGCGCCAGCAGCCAGGACGGATTAGCGGGAAATGAGCAGTTCTTC.